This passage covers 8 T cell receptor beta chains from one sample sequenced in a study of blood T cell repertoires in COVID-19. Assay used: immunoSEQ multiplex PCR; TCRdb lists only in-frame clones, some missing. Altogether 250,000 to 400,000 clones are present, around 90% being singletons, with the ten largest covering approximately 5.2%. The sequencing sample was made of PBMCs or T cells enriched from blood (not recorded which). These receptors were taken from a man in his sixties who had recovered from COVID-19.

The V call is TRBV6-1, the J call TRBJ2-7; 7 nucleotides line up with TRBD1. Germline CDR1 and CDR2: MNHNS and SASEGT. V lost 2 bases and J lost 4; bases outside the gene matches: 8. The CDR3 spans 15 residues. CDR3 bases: TGTGCCAGCAGTGAACGACCGGGACAGCTATACGAGCAGTACTTC. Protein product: CASSERPGQLYEQYF.

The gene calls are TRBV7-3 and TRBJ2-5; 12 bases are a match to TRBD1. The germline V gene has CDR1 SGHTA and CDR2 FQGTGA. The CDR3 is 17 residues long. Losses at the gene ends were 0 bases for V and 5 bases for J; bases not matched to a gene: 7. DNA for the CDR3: TGTGCCAGCAGCTTAACGGGGACAGGGGGCGAAAGGGAGACCCAGTACTTC. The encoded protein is CASSLTGTGGERETQYF.

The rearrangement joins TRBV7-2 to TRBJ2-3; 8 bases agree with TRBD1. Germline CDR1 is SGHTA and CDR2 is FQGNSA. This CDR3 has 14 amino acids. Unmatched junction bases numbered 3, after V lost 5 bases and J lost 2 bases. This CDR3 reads CASSRTGTTDTQYF. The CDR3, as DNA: TGTGCCAGCAGCCGGACAGGGACCACAGATACGCAGTATTTT.

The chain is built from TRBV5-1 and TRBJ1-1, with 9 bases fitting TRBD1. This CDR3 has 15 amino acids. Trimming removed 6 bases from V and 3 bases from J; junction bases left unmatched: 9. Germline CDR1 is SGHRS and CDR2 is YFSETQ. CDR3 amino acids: CASKLQGAVDTEAFF. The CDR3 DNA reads TGCGCCAGCAAGTTACAGGGGGCGGTGGACACTGAAGCTTTCTTT.

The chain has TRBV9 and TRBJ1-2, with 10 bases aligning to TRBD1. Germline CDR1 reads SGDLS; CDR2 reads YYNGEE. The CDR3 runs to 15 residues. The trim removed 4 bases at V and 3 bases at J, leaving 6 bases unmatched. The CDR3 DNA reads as TGTGCCAGCAGCAGACTCGGGACAGGGGACTATGGCTACACCTTC. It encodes CASSRLGTGDYGYTF.

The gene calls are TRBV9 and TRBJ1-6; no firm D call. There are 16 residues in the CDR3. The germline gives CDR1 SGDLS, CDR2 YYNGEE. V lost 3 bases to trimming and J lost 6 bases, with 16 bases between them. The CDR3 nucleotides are TGTGCCAGCAGCGCCAGTTCCCCGGGAGGTAATTCACCCCTCCACTTT. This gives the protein CASSASSPGGNSPLHF. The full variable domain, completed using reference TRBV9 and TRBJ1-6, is DSGVTQTPKHLITATGQRVTLRCSPRSGDLSVYWYQQSLDQGLQFLIQYYNGEERAKGNILERFSAQQFPDLHSELNLSSLELGDSALYFCASSASSPGGNSPLHFGNGTRLTVT.

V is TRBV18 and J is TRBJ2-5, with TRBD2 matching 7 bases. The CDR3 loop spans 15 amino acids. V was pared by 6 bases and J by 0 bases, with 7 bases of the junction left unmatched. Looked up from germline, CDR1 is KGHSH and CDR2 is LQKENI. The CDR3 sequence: CASSLLAENQETQYF. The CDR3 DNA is TGTGCCAGCTCTCTTCTAGCGGAGAACCAAGAGACCCAGTACTTC.

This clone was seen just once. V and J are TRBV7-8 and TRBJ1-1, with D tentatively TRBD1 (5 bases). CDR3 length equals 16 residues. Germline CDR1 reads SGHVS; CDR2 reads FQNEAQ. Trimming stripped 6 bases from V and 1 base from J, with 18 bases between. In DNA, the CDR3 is TGTGCCAGCAGGGAACGGGGGAGGGGAAAGAACACTGAAGCTTTCTTT. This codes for CASRERGRGKNTEAFF.